What follows are 10 T cell receptor beta chains derived from one specimen sequenced in a study of shared clonotypes between healthy human individuals. TCRdb keeps only in-frame clones here, not all; method: immunoSEQ multiplex PCR. The data contain about 2.1 million clones, about 93% of them singletons. Terminally differentiated effector memory CD45RA+ cells were excluded by CCR7 positive selection of CD45RO-negative cells. Sequenced: naive CD8+ T cells from PBMCs. The origin of the receptors is a man younger than 35 in good health. Some clones in this sample may be carry-over from other donors' samples.

This chain connects TRBV11-2 to TRBJ2-7, with TRBD1 identical over 8 bases. Germline assignment: CDR1 SGHAT and CDR2 FQNNGV. CDR3 length: 15 amino acids. V lost 6 bases to trimming and J lost 1 base; unmatched junction nucleotides: 8. The CDR3 DNA is TGTGCCAGCAGAAGACGGACAGGGTGGTCCTACGAGCAGTACTTC. Residues: CASRRRTGWSYEQYF.

The gene calls are TRBV7-9 and TRBJ1-4; no clear D. The CDR3 has 13 amino acids. The V end was cut by 2 bases, the J end by 5 bases, with 6 bases between. Per germline, CDR1 SEHNR and CDR2 FQNEAQ (reference sequence). CDR3 sequence: CASSLQENEKLFF. Written as DNA, the CDR3 is TGTGCCAGCAGCTTACAAGAAAATGAAAAACTGTTTTTT.

V gene TRBV27 combines with J gene TRBJ2-7, with TRBD2 as a possible D gene (6 bases). The CDR3 is 14 amino acids. Trimming removed 1 base from V and 2 bases from J, with 9 bases in between. Germline CDR1 and CDR2: MNHEY and SMNVEV (reference sequence). In DNA, the CDR3 is TGTGCCAGCAGTTTATTCCGGGGGACCTACGAGCAGTACTTC. Its protein is CASSLFRGTYEQYF.

This clone was recorded only once. Here the CDR3 DNA reads TGCGCCAGCCCGAATCACCGGGCCTGCGGGGAGCTGTTTTTT. It translates to CASPNHRACGELFF. V usage is TRBV23-1 and J usage is TRBJ2-2; D gene ambiguous. TRBV23-1 is identified as an open reading frame with a role that is uncertain. This CDR3 is 14 amino acids long. The V end was cut by 8 bases, the J end by 7 bases, with 17 bases between.

About this clone itself: This same CDR3 is encoded by further DNA sequences in the sample. The chain uses TRBV7-9 and TRBJ2-1; D not resolved. Between the trimmed V and J ends, which lost 2 bases and 7 bases, there was a span of 9 bases. CDR1 and CDR2 from the germline V gene are SEHNR and FQNEAQ (reference sequence). CDR3 length equals 13 residues. CDR3 sequence (DNA): TGTGCCAGCAGCTTATCGGGTGTTAATGAGCAGTTCTTC. Translated, it gives CASSLSGVNEQFF.

Written as DNA, the CDR3 is TGTGCCAGCAGCTGGGACAGGCAGTCAACTAATGAAAAACTGTTTTTT. It codes for CASSWDRQSTNEKLFF. The chain is built from TRBV7-9 and TRBJ1-4, with TRBD1 matching 8 bases. This CDR3 contains 16 residues. V lost 4 bases, J lost 0 bases, and 4 bases stayed unmatched. The V gene's germline CDR1 is SEHNR and CDR2 FQNEAQ (reference sequence). The full variable domain, rest sourced from reference TRBV7-9 and TRBJ1-4, is DTGVSQNPRHKITKRGQNVTFRCDPISEHNRLYWYRQTLGQGPEFLTYFQNEAQLEKSRLLSDRFSAERPKGSFSTLEIQRTEQGDSAMYLCASSWDRQSTNEKLFFGSGTQLSVL.

The genes are TRBV19 and TRBJ2-2; 9 nucleotides line up with TRBD1. Germline V gene sequence: CDR1 LNHDA, CDR2 SQIVND (reference sequence). Losses at the gene ends were 3 bases for V and 5 bases for J; bases not matched to a gene: 4. The CDR3 runs 15 residues. The CDR3 sequence is CASSIRDRETGELFF. The CDR3 region has the DNA TGTGCCAGTAGTATCCGGGACAGGGAAACCGGGGAGCTGTTTTTT.

The chain carries TRBV30 and TRBJ2-1; D ambiguous. Trimming took 6 bases from V and 4 from J, leaving 7 bases between them. The CDR3 covers 11 residues. Germline CDR1 reads GTSNPN; CDR2 reads SVGIG (reference sequence). In DNA form, the CDR3 reads TGTGCCTGTTCGAATTACAATGAGCAGTTCTTC. Protein: CACSNYNEQFF.

The rearrangement links TRBV2 to TRBJ2-1; 8 bases match TRBD1. V lost 1 base, J lost 8 bases, and 7 bases stayed unmatched. The V gene's germline CDR1 is SNHLY and CDR2 FYNNEI. The CDR3 extends over 15 amino acids. The CDR3 DNA follows: TGTGCCAGCAGTGAAGGGACAGGGTGGGACGATGAGCAGTTCTTC. Translated: CASSEGTGWDDEQFF. The whole variable domain, filled in from reference TRBV2 and TRBJ2-1, reads EPEVTQTPSHQVTQMGQEVILRCVPISNHLYFYWYRQILGQKVEFLVSFYNNEISEKSEIFDDQFSVERPDGSNFTLKIRSTKLEDSAMYFCASSEGTGWDDEQFFGPGTRLTVL.

The V gene is TRBV18, the J gene TRBJ2-5; TRBD1 might be the D (6 bases). From germline, CDR1 is KGHSH and CDR2 LQKENI. The CDR3 is made up of 13 amino acids. Trimming took off 4 bases at V and 4 bases at J, with 10 bases between the two ends. CDR3 DNA: TGTGCCAGCTCACACAGGGCCCCAGAGACCCAGTACTTC. Amino acids: CASSHRAPETQYF.